This T cell receptor beta chain comes out of a study of vaccination and CD4 T cells after COVID-19. The wider study: The convalescents included six males and four females, and among them two were Hispanic while seven were Caucasian. Sampling that followed vaccination took place a median around 70 days after dose two, within a range of 14 to 241. Study-level points and caveats: Within convalescent individuals, 304 out of 307 vaccine-specific clones proved to be spike mono-reactive.

In germline, CDR1 is MNHNS, CDR2 SASEGT. CDR3 length: 16 residues. Trimming took 1 base from V and 6 from J; bases not matched to a gene: 10. Noted treatment: roughly 11-day PBMC culture with coronavirus spike peptide pools or control peptides (ViraFEST assay). The Oncomine TCR Beta short-read assay was what sequenced the DNA obtained from cultured CD4+ T cells. From cultured CD4+ T cells, genomic DNA was extracted. TCRdb passed the PCR reads through MiXCR, listing each CDR3 protein once. The sample shows 15,000 or so distinct CDR3 sequences, 40% to 55% of them seen only once. In regard to this clonotype: As yet, its antigen is unknown.

The receptor was isolated from a human donor who had recovered from COVID-19. The chain recombines TRBV6-1 with TRBJ2-5, with TRBD1 matching 8 bases. The sample in question was CD4+ T cells from blood, cultured in vitro, obtained before SARS-CoV-2 vaccination. The CDR3 nucleotides are TGTGCCAGCAGTGAAGGCGCGTGGACAGGGAGAAAGACCCAGTACTTC. Its translation is CASSEGAWTGRKTQYF.